This T cell receptor beta chain was identified in a study of blood T cell repertoires in COVID-19. About the study: The analysed material was cDNA or gDNA that came from T cells, B-cell-depleted T cells, or PBMCs.

Per the study methods: The assay estimated nucleated cells by amplifying reference gene primers. Repertoires were generated with immunoSEQ multiplex PCR, while TCRdb's copy carries only in-frame clones and drops some. V and J calls and clone size are as listed in that table; D and trimming were resolved from the DNA. The sample has under 300,000 clones; about nine tenths are singletons. The CDR3 runs to 11 residues. V gave up 7 bases and J gave up 4 bases, with 7 bases separating them. Germline assignment: CDR1 MDHEN and CDR2 SYDVKM. Sequencing used peripheral blood. This receptor was taken from a woman aged 30 to 39 with active or convalescent COVID-19. The chain couples TRBV28 to TRBJ1-1; D uncertain. Here the CDR3 DNA reads TGTGCCAGCACCTCCGTCACTGAAGCTTTCTTT. Translation: CASTSVTEAFF.